The 25 T cell receptor beta chains given below trace back to one sample, sequenced in a study of Graves' ophthalmopathy and Graves' hyperthyroidism. TCR beta CDR3 amplification used RNA transcripts. HTBI primers primed a first-round RT-PCR, and a second-round multiplex PCR followed. TCRdb passed the multiplex PCR reads through MiXCR, listing each CDR3 protein once. This table has 150,000 or so distinct CDR3 sequences, 30% to 45% appearing once. Input material: peripheral blood. The receptor source for this set is a middle-aged woman with Graves' ophthalmopathy.

This clonotype was picked up a small number of times. This sequence joins TRBV27 and TRBJ2-7; 7 nucleotides align to TRBD1. The CDR3 has 14 amino acids. Germline V gene sequence: CDR1 MNHEY, CDR2 SMNVEV (reference sequence). Germline trimming cut 6 bases from V and 1 base from J; bases unmatched to any gene: 6. CDR3 DNA: TGTGCCAGCAGCGGGGCAGGGGGTTCCTACGAGCAGTACTTC. It is translated as CASSGAGGSYEQYF.

This clonotype has a count of ten or more. The V gene is TRBV5-1, the J gene TRBJ2-5; maybe TRBD1 (6 bases). The CDR3 sequence is 14 residues long. Trimming shortened V by 4 bases and J by 0 bases, and 10 bases separated the two germline ends. Looked up from germline, CDR1 is SGHRS and CDR2 is YFSETQ. As DNA, the CDR3 is TGCGCCAGCAGCCGATGGACAGACCAAGAGACCCAGTACTTC. Translating it yields CASSRWTDQETQYF.

At least ten counts were recorded for this clonotype. This chain links TRBV6-1 with TRBJ1-5; 10 nucleotides line up with TRBD1. Trimming at V came to 2 bases and at J to 2 bases, leaving 6 bases not matched to a gene. The CDR3 has 17 residues. The germline V gene encodes CDR1 MNHNS and CDR2 SASEGT. Here the CDR3 DNA reads TGTGCCAGCAGTGAACCATACGGGACAGGGGGCAATCAGCCCCAGCATTTT. Encoded protein: CASSEPYGTGGNQPQHF.

The rearrangement links TRBV19 to TRBJ2-7; 7 bases agree with TRBD1. Trimming cost V 4 bases and J 9 bases; bases outside gene matches: 6. The germline V gene has CDR1 LNHDA and CDR2 SQIVND (reference sequence). This CDR3 has 12 amino acids. The CDR3 loop is CASSNEGAVQYF. Here the CDR3 DNA reads TGTGCCAGTAGTAACGAGGGGGCTGTGCAGTACTTC. The whole variable domain, filled in from reference TRBV19 and TRBJ2-7, reads DGGITQSPKYLFRKEGQNVTLSCEQNLNHDAMYWYRQDPGQGLRLIYYSQIVNDFQKGDIAEGYSVSREKKESFPLTVTSAQKNPTAFYLCASSNEGAVQYFGPGTRLTVT.

This clonotype appeared a few times. This chain uses TRBV6-1 with TRBJ1-2, with TRBD1 matching over 8 bases. Per germline, CDR1 MNHNS and CDR2 SASEGT. The CDR3 has 14 amino acids. The J segment lost 4 bases and the V segment lost 7 bases, leaving 8 bases of the junction unmatched. CDR3 nucleotide sequence: TGTGCCAGCATTGGCAGGGGGCCAACCTATGGCTACACCTTC. Its protein product is CASIGRGPTYGYTF.

The chain couples TRBV28 to TRBJ2-5; 7 bases line up with TRBD1. CDR1 and CDR2 from the germline V gene are MDHEN and SYDVKM. CDR3 length equals 14 residues. J lost 3 bases, V lost 5 bases, and 6 bases had no gene match. CDR3 protein: CASSTHTGEETQYF. The CDR3 DNA is TGTGCCAGCAGTACACATACAGGGGAAGAGACCCAGTACTTC.

This clonotype was found once. The gene calls are TRBV7-3 and TRBJ1-2; tentative D call: TRBD1 (5 bases). Trimming left V 5 bases short and J 4 bases short, with 11 bases between. Per the germline V gene, CDR1 is SGHTA and CDR2 is FQGTGA. CDR3 size: 13 residues. The CDR3: CASSATGGYGYTF. DNA of the CDR3: TGTGCCAGCAGCGCTACAGGAGGCTATGGCTACACCTTC.

This clonotype came up many times. This sequence joins TRBV27 and TRBJ1-1, with D tentatively TRBD1 (5 bases). CDR3 length: 15 amino acids. V was shortened by 0 bases and J by 4 bases, with 12 bases between the two germline ends. The germline gives CDR1 MNHEY, CDR2 SMNVEV (reference sequence). CDR3 DNA: TGTGCCAGCAGTTTATCCCCGGCAGGGCCCACTGAAGCTTTCTTT. It yields the protein CASSLSPAGPTEAFF.

Many counts were recorded for this clonotype. This sequence may be a read error, since a much larger clone differs from it by one base. The chain combines TRBV28 with TRBJ2-2, with 9 bases lining up with TRBD2. CDR1 is MDHEN and CDR2 is SYDVKM in the germline V gene. J lost 5 bases, V lost 1 base, and 8 bases had no gene match. The CDR3 contains 17 residues. CDR3 residues: CASSLLAGGSGTGELFF. The CDR3, as DNA: TGTGCCAGCAGTTTATTGGCGGGAGGGTCGGGGACCGGGGAGCTGTTTTTT.

This clonotype was counted many times. V is TRBV20-1 and J is TRBJ2-3, with 8 bases fitting TRBD2. The CDR3 contains 16 residues. The V segment lost 0 bases and the J segment 2 bases; nucleotides outside the gene matches: 7. Germline assignment: CDR1 DFQATT and CDR2 SNEGSKA (reference sequence). CDR3 sequence reads: CSARDYAGGPTDTQYF. The CDR3 region has the DNA TGCAGTGCTAGAGATTACGCGGGGGGTCCCACAGATACGCAGTATTTT.

This chain joins TRBV19 and TRBJ1-2; 10 nucleotides agree with TRBD1. Germline V gives CDR1 LNHDA, CDR2 SQIVND (reference sequence). The CDR3 runs 14 residues. J lost 6 bases, V lost 6 bases, and 7 bases had no gene match. The CDR3, as DNA: TGTGCCAGTAGGATGGGACAGGGGATGAATGGCTACACCTTC. This encodes CASRMGQGMNGYTF.

This chain connects TRBV28 to TRBJ1-2; 9 bases are shared with TRBD1. CDR1 is MDHEN, CDR2 SYDVKM, per germline. The CDR3 is 14 amino acids. V lost 3 bases and J lost 4; bases outside the gene matches: 3. As DNA, the CDR3 is TGTGCCAGCAGTTTCGGGACAGGGATCTATGGCTACACCTTC. This sequence encodes CASSFGTGIYGYTF.

The sample holds many counts of this clonotype. This sequence joins TRBV5-1 and TRBJ1-6; D is undetermined. The CDR3 totals 15 residues. Germline assignment: CDR1 SGHRS and CDR2 YFSETQ. Trimming took 0 bases from V and 7 from J, leaving 11 bases between them. CDR3 protein: CASSLGVPANSPLHF. The CDR3 nucleotides are TGCGCCAGCAGCTTGGGCGTCCCCGCCAATTCACCCCTCCACTTT.

Many counts were recorded for this clonotype. A read error may explain this, as a much larger clone is one base away. Since the CDR3 does not end with the conserved phenylalanine or tryptophan, this likely comes from a read error. The rearrangement uses TRBV2 and TRBJ2-5; possible D gene TRBD2, 6 bases. Trimming shortened V by 7 bases and J by 2 bases, and 17 bases separated the two germline ends. The CDR3 sequence is 15 residues long. Germline CDR1 is SNHLY and CDR2 is FYNNEI. CDR3 sequence: CASTPLTGTQETQYL. The DNA of the CDR3 is TGTGCCAGCACACCGCTCACCGGGACTCAAGAGACCCAGTACCTC.

This clonotype was detected ten times or more. V gene TRBV6-5 combines with J gene TRBJ2-2; no definite D call. Germline CDR1 MNHEY, CDR2 SVGAGI. The CDR3 is made up of 12 amino acids. Trimming removed 4 bases from V and 2 bases from J, with 2 bases in between. The CDR3 is CASSSNTGELFF. For the CDR3, the DNA is TGTGCCAGCAGTTCAAACACCGGGGAGCTGTTTTTT.

The chain carries TRBV12-3 or TRBV12-4 and TRBJ2-7; perhaps TRBD1 as D (6 bases). This CDR3 region has 13 residues. The V end was cut by 6 bases, the J end by 6 bases, with 15 bases between. The CDR3 reads CASRVTGLVEQYF. DNA for the CDR3: TGTGCCAGCAGGGTGACAGGATTAGTCGAGCAGTACTTC.

This clonotype appeared a single time. The rearrangement links TRBV12-3 or TRBV12-4 to TRBJ2-5, with TRBD2 as a possible D gene (6 bases). CDR3 length equals 13 residues. V dropped 5 bases and J dropped 4 bases, with 11 bases sitting between them. CDR3 in DNA: TGTGCCAGCAGTACCCGGGACTTAGAGACCCAGTACTTC. Amino acids: CASSTRDLETQYF.

The genes are TRBV28 and TRBJ1-1; 7 nucleotides agree with TRBD1. CDR1 is MDHEN and CDR2 is SYDVKM in the germline V gene. J gave up 1 base and V 0 bases, and 8 bases lay outside the gene matches. The CDR3 spans 17 residues. CDR3 protein: CASSLWGGAGGNTEAFF. CDR3 DNA: TGTGCCAGCAGTTTATGGGGGGGGGCAGGGGGGAACACTGAAGCTTTCTTT.

This clonotype was seen ten or more times. The rearrangement links TRBV6-2 or TRBV6-3 to TRBJ2-7; no definite D call. There are 12 residues in the CDR3. Germline V gene lookup returns CDR1 MNHEY and CDR2 SVGEGT. Trimming shortened V by 6 bases and J by 1 base, and 7 bases separated the two germline ends. CDR3 sequence reads: CASRVRSYEQYF. The DNA of the CDR3 is TGTGCCAGCAGAGTTAGGTCCTACGAGCAGTACTTC.

This clonotype is a singleton in its sample. This chain connects TRBV12-3 or TRBV12-4 to TRBJ1-1, with a possible D match to TRBD1 (5 bases). The CDR3 has 12 residues. V gave up 1 base and J gave up 8 bases, with 8 bases separating them. CDR3 in amino acids: CASSLVGEEAFF. The CDR3 bases are TGTGCCAGCAGTTTAGTAGGGGAAGAAGCTTTCTTT.

The chain is built from TRBV12-3 or TRBV12-4 and TRBJ2-2; either TRBD1 or TRBD2 may fit D (5 bases each). V was shortened by 4 bases and J by 0 bases, with 9 bases between the two germline ends. CDR3 length: 15 amino acids. For the CDR3, the DNA is TGTGCCAGCAGTTACCGAGGGGCGAACACCGGGGAGCTGTTTTTT. Translation: CASSYRGANTGELFF.

In this sample, this clonotype turned up many times. The gene calls are TRBV10-3 and TRBJ2-5; D might be TRBD1 or TRBD2, each matching 6 bases. Germline V gives CDR1 ENHRY, CDR2 SYGVKD. With 3 bases removed from V and 5 bases from J, the gap between germline ends came to 10 bases. The CDR3 extends over 13 amino acids. The CDR3 coding sequence is TGTGCCATCAGTGAAAGAGGGGGGGAGACCCAGTACTTC. This translates into CAISERGGETQYF.

This clonotype was seen many times. This sequence joins TRBV19 and TRBJ2-2; D not resolved. CDR3 length: 13 amino acids. The V end was cut by 1 base, the J end by 4 bases, with 4 bases between. Looked up from germline, CDR1 is LNHDA and CDR2 is SQIVND (reference sequence). The CDR3: CASSIGPTGELFF. For the CDR3, the DNA is TGTGCCAGTAGTATAGGACCCACCGGGGAGCTGTTTTTT. The complete variable domain, with remaining parts taken from reference TRBV19 and TRBJ2-2, reads DGGITQSPKYLFRKEGQNVTLSCEQNLNHDAMYWYRQDPGQGLRLIYYSQIVNDFQKGDIAEGYSVSREKKESFPLTVTSAQKNPTAFYLCASSIGPTGELFFGEGSRLTVL.

V and J are TRBV6-5 and TRBJ1-5; 9 bases map to TRBD1. The V gene's germline CDR1 is MNHEY and CDR2 SVGAGI. The CDR3 has 15 amino acids. V lost 2 bases and J lost 6; bases outside the gene matches: 5. CDR3 protein: CASSYLRDRAQPQHF. CDR3 in DNA: TGTGCCAGCAGTTACCTTCGGGACAGGGCTCAGCCCCAGCATTTT.

CDR3 DNA: TGCAGTGCTAGAGCAGGGCACGAGCAGTACTTC. Translated: CSARAGHEQYF. The rearrangement links TRBV20-1 to TRBJ2-7, with a possible D match to TRBD1 (5 bases). The germline V gene encodes CDR1 DFQATT and CDR2 SNEGSKA (reference sequence). V shed 1 base and J shed 5 bases, with 6 bases lying between them. The CDR3 runs 11 residues.